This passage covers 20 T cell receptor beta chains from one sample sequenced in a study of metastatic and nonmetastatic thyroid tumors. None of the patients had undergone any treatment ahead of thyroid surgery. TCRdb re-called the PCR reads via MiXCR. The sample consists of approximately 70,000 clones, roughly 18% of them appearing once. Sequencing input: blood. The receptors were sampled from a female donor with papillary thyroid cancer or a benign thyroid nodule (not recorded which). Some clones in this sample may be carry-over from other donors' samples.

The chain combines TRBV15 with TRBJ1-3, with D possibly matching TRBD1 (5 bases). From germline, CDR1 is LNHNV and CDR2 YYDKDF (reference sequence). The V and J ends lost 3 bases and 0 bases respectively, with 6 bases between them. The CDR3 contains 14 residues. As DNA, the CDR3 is TGTGCCACCAGCAGTAGGGGCTCTGGAAACACCATATATTTT. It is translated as CATSSRGSGNTIYF.

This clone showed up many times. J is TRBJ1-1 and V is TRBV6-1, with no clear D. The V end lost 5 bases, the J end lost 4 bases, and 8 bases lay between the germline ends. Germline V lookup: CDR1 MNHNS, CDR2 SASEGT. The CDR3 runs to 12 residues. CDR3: CASSYGFTEAFF. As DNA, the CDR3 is TGTGCCAGCAGTTATGGGTTCACTGAAGCTTTCTTT.

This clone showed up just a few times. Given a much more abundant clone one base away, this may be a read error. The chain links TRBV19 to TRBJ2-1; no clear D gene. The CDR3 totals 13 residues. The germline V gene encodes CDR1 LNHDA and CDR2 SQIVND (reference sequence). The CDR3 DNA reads TGTGCCAGTAGTAGAGACACTCCCAATGAGCAGTTATTC. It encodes CASSRDTPNEQLF.

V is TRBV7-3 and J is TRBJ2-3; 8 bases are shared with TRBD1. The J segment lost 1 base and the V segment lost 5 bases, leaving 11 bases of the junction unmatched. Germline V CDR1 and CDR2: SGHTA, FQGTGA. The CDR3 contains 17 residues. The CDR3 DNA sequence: TGTGCCAGCAGCAGTCAGCGACCGGGACAGGGCACAGATACGCAGTATTTT. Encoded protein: CASSSQRPGQGTDTQYF.

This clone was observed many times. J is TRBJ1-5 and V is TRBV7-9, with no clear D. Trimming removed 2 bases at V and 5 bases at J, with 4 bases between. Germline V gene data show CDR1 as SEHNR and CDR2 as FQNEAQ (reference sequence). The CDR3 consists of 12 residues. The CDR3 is CASSLRDQPQHF. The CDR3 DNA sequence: TGTGCCAGCAGCTTACGCGATCAGCCCCAGCATTTT.

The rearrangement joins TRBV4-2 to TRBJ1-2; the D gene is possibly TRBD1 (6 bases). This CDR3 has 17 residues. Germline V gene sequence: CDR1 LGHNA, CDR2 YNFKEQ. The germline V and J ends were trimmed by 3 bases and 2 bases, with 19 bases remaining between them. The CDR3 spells CASSQSTTGTRNYGYTF. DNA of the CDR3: TGTGCCAGCAGCCAGTCGACAACCGGGACACGAAACTATGGCTACACCTTC.

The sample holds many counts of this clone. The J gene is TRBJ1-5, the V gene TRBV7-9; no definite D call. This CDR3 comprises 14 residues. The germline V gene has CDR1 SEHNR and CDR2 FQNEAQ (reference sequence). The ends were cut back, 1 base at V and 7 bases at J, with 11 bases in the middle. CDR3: CASSLDMAKQPQHF. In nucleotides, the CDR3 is TGTGCCAGCAGCTTAGACATGGCAAAACAGCCCCAGCATTTT.

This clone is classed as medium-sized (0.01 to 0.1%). CDR3 DNA sequence: TGTGCCAGCAGCCAAATACAGAACACTGAAGCTTTCTTT. Translated, it gives CASSQIQNTEAFF. The chain couples TRBV3-1 to TRBJ1-1; no definite D call. Per the germline V gene, CDR1 is LGHDT and CDR2 is YNNKEL (reference sequence). The CDR3 is 13 amino acids. Trimming left V 2 bases short and J 1 base short, with 5 bases between.

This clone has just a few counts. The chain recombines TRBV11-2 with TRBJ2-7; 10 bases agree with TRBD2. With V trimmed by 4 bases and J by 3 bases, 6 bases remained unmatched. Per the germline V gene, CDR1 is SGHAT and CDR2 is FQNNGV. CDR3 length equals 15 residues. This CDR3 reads CASSYIAGGDYEQYF. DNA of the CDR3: TGTGCCAGCAGCTACATAGCGGGAGGAGACTACGAGCAGTACTTC.

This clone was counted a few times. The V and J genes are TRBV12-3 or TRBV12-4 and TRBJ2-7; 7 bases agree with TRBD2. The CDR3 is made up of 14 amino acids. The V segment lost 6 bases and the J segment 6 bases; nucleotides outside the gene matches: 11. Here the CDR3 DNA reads TGTGCCAGCAGGTCTAGCGGCGACCTCGTCGAGCAGTACTTC. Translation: CASRSSGDLVEQYF.

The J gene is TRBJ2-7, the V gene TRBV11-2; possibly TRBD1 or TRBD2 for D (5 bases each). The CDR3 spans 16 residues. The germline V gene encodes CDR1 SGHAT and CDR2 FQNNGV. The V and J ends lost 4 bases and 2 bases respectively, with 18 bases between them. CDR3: CASSSNRDMGPYEQYF. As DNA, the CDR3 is TGTGCCAGCAGCTCGAACCGTGACATGGGACCCTACGAGCAGTACTTC.

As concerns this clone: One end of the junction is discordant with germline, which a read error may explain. The CDR3 bases are TGTGCCAGCAGTGAATTCTGCTCAGCATATAGCAATCATCCCCAGCATTTT. It specifies CASSEFCSAYSNHPQHF. The gene calls are TRBV6-1 and TRBJ1-5; D unclear. Germline V gene data show CDR1 as MNHNS and CDR2 as SASEGT. The CDR3 is 17 residues long.

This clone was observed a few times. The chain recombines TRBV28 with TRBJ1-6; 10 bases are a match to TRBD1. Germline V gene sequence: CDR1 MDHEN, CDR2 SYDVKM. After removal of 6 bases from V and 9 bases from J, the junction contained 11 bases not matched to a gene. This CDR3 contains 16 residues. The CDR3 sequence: CASSPGGTGEFSPLHF. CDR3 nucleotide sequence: TGTGCCAGCAGCCCAGGCGGGACAGGGGAATTTTCACCCCTCCACTTT.

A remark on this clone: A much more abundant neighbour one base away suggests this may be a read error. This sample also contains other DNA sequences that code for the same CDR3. CDR3 sequence (DNA): TGTGCCAGCAGCTTACCAGCGGGAGGTAGGGAGACCCAGTACTTC. This gives the protein CASSLPAGGRETQYF. This chain connects TRBV7-6 to TRBJ2-5, with TRBD2 matching over 9 bases. Germline-derived CDR1 and CDR2 are SGHVS and FNYEAQ. Germline trimming cut 2 bases from V and 5 bases from J; bases unmatched to any gene: 6. The CDR3 totals 15 residues.

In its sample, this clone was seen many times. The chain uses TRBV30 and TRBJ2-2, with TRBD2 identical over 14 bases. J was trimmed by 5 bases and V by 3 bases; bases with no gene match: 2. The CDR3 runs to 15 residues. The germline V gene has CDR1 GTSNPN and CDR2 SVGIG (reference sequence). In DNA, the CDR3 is TGTGCCTGGAGCGGACTAGCGGGAGGTACCGGGGAGCTGTTTTTT. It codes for CAWSGLAGGTGELFF.

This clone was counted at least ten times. In DNA, the CDR3 is TGTGCCAGCAGTTTCCGTAGCACAGATACGCAGTATTTT. Amino acid sequence: CASSFRSTDTQYF. The chain couples TRBV27 to TRBJ2-3; D remains ambiguous. Trimming stripped 3 bases from V and 0 bases from J, with 4 bases between. This CDR3 spans 13 amino acids. The germline CDR1 and CDR2 sequences are MNHEY and SMNVEV (reference sequence).

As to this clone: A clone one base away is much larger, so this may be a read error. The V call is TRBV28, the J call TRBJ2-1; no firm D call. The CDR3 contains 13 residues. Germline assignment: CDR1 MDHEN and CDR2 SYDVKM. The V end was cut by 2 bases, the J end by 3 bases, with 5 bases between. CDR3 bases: TGTGCCAGCAGTTTACAGCACTACAATGAGCAGTTCTTC. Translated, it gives CASSLQHYNEQFF.

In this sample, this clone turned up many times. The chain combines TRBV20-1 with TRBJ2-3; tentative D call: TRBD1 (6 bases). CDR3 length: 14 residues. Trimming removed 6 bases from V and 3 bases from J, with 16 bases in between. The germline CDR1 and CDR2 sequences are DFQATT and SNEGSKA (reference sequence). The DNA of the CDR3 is TGCAGTGCGAGGGGGTGGATACCTACAGATACGCAGTATTTT. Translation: CSARGWIPTDTQYF.

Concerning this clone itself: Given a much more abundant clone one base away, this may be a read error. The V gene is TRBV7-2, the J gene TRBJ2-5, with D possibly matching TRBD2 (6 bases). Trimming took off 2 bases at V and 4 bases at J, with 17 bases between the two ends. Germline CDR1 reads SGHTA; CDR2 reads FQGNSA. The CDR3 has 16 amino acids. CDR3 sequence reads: CASSLRTPGEGETQYF. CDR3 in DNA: TGTGCCAGCAGCTTAAGGACCCCGGGAGAAGGAGAGACCCAGTACTTC. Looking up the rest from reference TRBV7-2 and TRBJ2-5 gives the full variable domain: GAGVSQSPSNKVTEKGKDVELRCDPISGHTALYWYRQSLGQGLEFLIYFQGNSAPDKSGLPSDRFSAERTGGSVSTLTIQRTQQEDSAVYLCASSLRTPGEGETQYFGPGTRLLVL.

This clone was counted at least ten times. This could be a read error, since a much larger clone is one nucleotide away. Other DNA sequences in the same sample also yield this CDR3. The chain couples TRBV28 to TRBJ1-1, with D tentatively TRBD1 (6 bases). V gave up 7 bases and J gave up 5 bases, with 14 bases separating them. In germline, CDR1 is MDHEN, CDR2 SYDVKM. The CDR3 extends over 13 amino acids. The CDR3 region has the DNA TGTGCCAGCATCTCGGGGGGCGGGACTGAAGCTTTCTTT. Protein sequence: CASISGGGTEAFF.